This T cell receptor (beta chain) was documented in a study of blood T cell repertoires in COVID-19. Study-wide context: There were acute and convalescent COVID-19 samples, and they came from the United States, Italy and Spain. PBMCs, B-cell-depleted T cells, or T cells were the source of the cDNA or gDNA that made up the material.

Looked up from germline, CDR1 is PRHDT and CDR2 is FYEKMQ (reference sequence). Trimming shortened V by 4 bases and J by 3 bases, and 10 bases separated the two germline ends. The CDR3 has 14 residues. Sequencing used immunoSEQ multiplex PCR; TCRdb keeps in-frame clones, though not all of them. The table lists 200,000 to 250,000 clones, 82% of them singletons. This clone occurred once. The chain employs TRBV13 and TRBJ2-1; D not certain. The sequencing sample was made of peripheral blood. This receptor was identified in a woman in her seventies with COVID-19, enrolled during active disease. In DNA form, the CDR3 reads TGTGCCAGCAGCTCCTCTAACGACTACAATGAGCAGTTCTTC. It specifies CASSSSNDYNEQFF.